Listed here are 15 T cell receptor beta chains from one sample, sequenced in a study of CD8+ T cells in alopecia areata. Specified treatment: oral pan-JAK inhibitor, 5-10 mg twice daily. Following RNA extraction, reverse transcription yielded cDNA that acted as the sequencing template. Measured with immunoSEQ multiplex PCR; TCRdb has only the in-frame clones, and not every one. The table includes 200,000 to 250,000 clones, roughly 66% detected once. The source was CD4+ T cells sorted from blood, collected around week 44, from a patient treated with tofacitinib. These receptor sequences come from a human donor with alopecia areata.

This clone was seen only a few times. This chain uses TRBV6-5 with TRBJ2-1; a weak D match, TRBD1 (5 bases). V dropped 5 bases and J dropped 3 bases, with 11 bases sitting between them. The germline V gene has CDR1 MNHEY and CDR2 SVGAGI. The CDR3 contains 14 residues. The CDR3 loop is CASSRGKGYNEQFF. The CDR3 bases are TGTGCCAGCAGTAGGGGAAAGGGCTACAATGAGCAGTTCTTC.

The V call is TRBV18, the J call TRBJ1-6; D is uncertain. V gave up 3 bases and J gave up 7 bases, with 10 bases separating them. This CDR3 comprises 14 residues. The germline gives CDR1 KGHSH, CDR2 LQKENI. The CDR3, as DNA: TGTGCCAGCTCACCGGGAAACGAAAATTCACCCCTCCACTTT. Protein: CASSPGNENSPLHF.

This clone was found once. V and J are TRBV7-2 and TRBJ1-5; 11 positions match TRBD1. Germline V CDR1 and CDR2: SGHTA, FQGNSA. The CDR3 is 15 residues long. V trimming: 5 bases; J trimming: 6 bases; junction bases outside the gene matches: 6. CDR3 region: CASSLSGTGGQPQHF. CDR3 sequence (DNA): TGTGCCAGCAGCCTGAGTGGGACAGGGGGTCAGCCCCAGCATTTT.

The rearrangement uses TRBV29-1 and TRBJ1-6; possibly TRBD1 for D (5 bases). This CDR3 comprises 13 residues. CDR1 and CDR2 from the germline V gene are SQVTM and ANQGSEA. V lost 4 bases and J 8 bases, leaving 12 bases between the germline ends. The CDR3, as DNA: TGCAGCGTTGCTGGGACCGCCGATTCACCCCTCCACTTT. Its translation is CSVAGTADSPLHF. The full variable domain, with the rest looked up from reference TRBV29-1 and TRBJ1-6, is SAVISQKPSRDICQRGTSLTIQCQVDSQVTMMFWYRQQPGQSLTLIATANQGSEATYESGFVIDKFPISRPNLTFSTLTVSNMSPEDSSIYLCSVAGTADSPLHFGNGTRLTVT.

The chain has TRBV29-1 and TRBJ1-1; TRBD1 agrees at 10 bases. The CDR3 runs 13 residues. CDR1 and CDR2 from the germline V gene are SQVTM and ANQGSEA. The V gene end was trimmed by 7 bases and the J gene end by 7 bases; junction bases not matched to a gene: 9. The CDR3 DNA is TGCAGCGCATCCCGGGACAGGGGTGGTGAAGCTTTCTTT. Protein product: CSASRDRGGEAFF.

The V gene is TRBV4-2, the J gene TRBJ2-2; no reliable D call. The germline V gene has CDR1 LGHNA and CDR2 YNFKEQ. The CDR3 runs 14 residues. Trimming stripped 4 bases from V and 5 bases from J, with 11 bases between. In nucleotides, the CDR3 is TGTGCCAGCAGCCGAGAGGCAGTTACCGGGGAGCTGTTTTTT. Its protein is CASSREAVTGELFF.

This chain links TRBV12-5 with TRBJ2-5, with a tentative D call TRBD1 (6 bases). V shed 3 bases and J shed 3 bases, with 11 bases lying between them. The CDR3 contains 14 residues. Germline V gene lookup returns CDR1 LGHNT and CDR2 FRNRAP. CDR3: CASGLWGREETQYF. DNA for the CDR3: TGTGCTAGTGGTTTATGGGGGCGTGAAGAGACCCAGTACTTC.

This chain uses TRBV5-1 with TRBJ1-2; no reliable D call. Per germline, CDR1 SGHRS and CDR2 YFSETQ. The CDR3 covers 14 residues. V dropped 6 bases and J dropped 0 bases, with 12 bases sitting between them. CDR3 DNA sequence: TGCGCCAGCACCGGGAACCCATCTAACTATGGCTACACCTTC. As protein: CASTGNPSNYGYTF. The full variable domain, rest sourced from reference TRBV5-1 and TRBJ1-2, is KAGVTQTPRYLIKTRGQQVTLSCSPISGHRSVSWYQQTPGQGLQFLFEYFSETQRNKGNFPGRFSGRQFSNSRSEMNVSTLELGDSALYLCASTGNPSNYGYTFGSGTRLTVV.

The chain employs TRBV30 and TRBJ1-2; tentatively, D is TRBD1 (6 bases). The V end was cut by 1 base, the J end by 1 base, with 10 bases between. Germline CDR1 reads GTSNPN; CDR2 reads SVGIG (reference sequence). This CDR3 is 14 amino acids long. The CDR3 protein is CAWSAGTINYGYTF. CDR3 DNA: TGTGCCTGGAGTGCCGGGACAATTAACTATGGCTACACCTTC.

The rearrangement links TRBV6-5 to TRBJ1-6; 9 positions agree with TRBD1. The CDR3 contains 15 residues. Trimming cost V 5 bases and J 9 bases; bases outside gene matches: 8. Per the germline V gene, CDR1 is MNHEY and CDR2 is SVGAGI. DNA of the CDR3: TGTGCCAGCAGTGTAGACCGGGACAGGGCTTCACCCCTCCACTTT. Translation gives CASSVDRDRASPLHF.

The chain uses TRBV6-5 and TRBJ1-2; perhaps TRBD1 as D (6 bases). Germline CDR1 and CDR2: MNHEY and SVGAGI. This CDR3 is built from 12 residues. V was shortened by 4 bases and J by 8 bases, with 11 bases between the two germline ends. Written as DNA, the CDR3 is TGTGCCAGCAGTTTTACAGGGAAGGGCTACACCTTC. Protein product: CASSFTGKGYTF.

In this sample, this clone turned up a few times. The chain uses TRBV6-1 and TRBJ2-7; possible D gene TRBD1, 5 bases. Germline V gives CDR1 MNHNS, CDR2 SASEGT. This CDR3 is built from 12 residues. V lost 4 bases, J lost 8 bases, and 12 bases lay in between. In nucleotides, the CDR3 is TGTGCCAGCAGTGCAACAGGTGGCAAGCAGTACTTC. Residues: CASSATGGKQYF.

The CDR3 reads CASSELSRDTEAFF. CDR3 bases: TGTGCCAGCAGCGAGCTAAGTCGGGACACTGAAGCTTTCTTT. V gene TRBV7-8 combines with J gene TRBJ1-1, with unresolved D. CDR1 SGHVS and CDR2 FQNEAQ come from the germline V gene. This CDR3 is built from 14 residues. With 5 bases removed from V and 3 bases from J, the gap between germline ends came to 13 bases.

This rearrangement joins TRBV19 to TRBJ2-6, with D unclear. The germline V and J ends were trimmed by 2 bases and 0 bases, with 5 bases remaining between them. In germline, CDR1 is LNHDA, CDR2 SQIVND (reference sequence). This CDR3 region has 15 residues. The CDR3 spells CASSILRSGANVLTF. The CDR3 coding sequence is TGTGCCAGTAGTATACTCCGCTCTGGGGCCAACGTCCTGACTTTC.

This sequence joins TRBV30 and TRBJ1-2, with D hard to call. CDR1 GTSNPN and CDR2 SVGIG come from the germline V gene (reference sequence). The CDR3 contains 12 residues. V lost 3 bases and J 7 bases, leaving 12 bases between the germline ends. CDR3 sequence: CAWRPTSGGYTF. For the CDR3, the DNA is TGTGCCTGGAGGCCAACAAGCGGTGGCTACACCTTC.